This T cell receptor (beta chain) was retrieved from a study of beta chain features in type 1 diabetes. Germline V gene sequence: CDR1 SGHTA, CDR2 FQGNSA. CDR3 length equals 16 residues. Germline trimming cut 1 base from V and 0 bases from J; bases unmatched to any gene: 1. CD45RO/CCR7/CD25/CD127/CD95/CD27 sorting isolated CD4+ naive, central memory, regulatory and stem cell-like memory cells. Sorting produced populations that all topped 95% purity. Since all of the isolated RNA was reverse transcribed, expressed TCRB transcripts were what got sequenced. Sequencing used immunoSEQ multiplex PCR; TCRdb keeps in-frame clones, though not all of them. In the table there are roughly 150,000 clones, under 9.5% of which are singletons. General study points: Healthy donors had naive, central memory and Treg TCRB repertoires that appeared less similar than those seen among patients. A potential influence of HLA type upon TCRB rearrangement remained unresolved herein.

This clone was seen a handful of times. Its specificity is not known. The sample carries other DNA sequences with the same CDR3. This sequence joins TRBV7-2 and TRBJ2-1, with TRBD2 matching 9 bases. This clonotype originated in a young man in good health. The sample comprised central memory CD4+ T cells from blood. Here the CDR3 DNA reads TGTGCCAGCAGCTTAGGAGCGGGAGGCTCCTACAATGAGCAGTTCTTC. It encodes CASSLGAGGSYNEQFF.